The T cell receptor beta chain described here comes from a study of technical replicates of blood from a few donors. Profiling relied on immunoSEQ multiplex PCR, and the TCRdb table lists in-frame clones only, not all of them. The table has 95,000 to 100,000 clones, 96% seen once. The CDR3 is 13 amino acids. The V and J ends lost 8 bases and 4 bases respectively, with 14 bases between them. In germline, CDR1 is SGHAT, CDR2 FQNNGV. This sequence originates from a human donor in good health. Sequenced material: T cells isolated from PBMCs. V gene TRBV11-2 combines with J gene TRBJ1-2; D unclear. CDR3: CASEYPSGYGYTF. As DNA, the CDR3 is TGTGCCAGCGAATATCCCTCGGGCTATGGCTACACCTTC.